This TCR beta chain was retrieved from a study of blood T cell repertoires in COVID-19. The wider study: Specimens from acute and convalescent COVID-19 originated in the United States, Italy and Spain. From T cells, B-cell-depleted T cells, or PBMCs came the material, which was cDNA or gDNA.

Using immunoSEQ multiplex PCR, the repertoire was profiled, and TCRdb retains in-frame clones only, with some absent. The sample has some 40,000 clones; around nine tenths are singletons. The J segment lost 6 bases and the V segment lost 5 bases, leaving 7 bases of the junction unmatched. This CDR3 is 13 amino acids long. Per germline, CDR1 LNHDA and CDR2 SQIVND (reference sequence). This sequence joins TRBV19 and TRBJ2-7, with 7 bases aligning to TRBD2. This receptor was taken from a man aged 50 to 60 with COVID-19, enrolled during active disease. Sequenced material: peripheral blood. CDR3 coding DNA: TGTGCCAGTAGTCTAGGACTAGTTGGCGAGCAGTACTTC. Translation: CASSLGLVGEQYF.